This TCR beta chain was sequenced during a study of shared clonotypes between healthy human individuals. Study results and limitations: Non-shared clonotypes showed lower generation probabilities than clonotypes common to all four donors.

About this clone: What it binds is unknown.

Trimming pared 2 bases from V and 5 bases from J, leaving 12 bases between. Germline V gene sequence: CDR1 SGHVS, CDR2 FNYEAQ. The CDR3 length is 14 residues. The protocol was immunoSEQ multiplex PCR, while the TCRdb copy is restricted to in-frame clones and leaves out a portion. The profile shows approximately 640,000 clones, less than 95% of them singletons. Only Caucasian adults living in Nashville, Tennessee served as donors. CD8 memory combined CD45RO+ cells with CCR7-negative CD45RA+ TemRA cells. The genes are TRBV7-6 and TRBJ2-5, with a tentative D call TRBD2 (6 bases). The sequenced sample was memory CD8+ T cells from PBMCs. Stated subset: CD45RO+ cells pooled with CCR7-negative TemRA cells. The TCR comes from a man aged 18 to 29 in good health. Some clones in this sample may be carry-over from other donors' samples. CDR3 in DNA: TGTGCCAGCAGCTTATCCGGAGGGCCGGAGACCCAGTACTTC. Residues: CASSLSGGPETQYF.